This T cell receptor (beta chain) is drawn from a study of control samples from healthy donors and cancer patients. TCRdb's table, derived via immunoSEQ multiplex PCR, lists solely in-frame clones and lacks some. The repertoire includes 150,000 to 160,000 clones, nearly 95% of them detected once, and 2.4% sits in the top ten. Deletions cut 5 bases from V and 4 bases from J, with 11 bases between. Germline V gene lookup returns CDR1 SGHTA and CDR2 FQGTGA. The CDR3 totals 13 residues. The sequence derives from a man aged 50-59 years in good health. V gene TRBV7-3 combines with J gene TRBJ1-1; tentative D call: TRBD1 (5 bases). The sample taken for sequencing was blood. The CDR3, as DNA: TGTGCCAGCAGCCCCCCCGGGGGCACTGAAGCTTTCTTT. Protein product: CASSPPGGTEAFF.